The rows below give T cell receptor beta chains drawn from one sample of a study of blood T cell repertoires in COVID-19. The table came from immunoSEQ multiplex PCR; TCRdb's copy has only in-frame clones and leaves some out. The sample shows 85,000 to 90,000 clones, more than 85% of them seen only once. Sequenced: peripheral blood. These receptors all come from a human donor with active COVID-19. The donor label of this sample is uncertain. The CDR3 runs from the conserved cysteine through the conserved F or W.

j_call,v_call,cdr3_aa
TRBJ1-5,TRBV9,CASSVDGRQPQHF
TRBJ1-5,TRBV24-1,CATSDQAPNNQPQHF
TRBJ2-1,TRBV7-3,CASSLGGTYNEQFF
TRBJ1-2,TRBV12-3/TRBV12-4,CARGITRGYGYTF
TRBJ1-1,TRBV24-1,CATSDNNRGPGAFF
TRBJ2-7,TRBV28,CASSRGGNSYEQYF
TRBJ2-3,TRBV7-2,CASSLAKGLGTQYF
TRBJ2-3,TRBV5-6,CASSLMGLAGGQKGDTQYF
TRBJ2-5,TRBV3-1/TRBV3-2,CASSPGRGETQYF
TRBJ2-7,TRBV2,CASSGQGVSYEQYF